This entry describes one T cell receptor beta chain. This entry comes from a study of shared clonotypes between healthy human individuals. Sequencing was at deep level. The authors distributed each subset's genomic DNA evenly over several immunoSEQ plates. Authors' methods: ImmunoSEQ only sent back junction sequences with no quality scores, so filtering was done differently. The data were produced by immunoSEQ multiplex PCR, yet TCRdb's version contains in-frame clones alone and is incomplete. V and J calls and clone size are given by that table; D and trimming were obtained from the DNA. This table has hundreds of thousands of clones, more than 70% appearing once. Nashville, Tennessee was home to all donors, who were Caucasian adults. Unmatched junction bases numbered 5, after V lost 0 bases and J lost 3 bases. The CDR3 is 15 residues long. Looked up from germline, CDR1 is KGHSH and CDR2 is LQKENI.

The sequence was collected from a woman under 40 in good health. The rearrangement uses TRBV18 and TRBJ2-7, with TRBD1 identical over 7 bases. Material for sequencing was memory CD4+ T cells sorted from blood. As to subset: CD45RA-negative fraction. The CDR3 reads CASSPPGQKYYEQYF. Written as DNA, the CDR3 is TGTGCCAGCTCACCACCGGGACAGAAATACTACGAGCAGTACTTC.